This TCR beta chain derives from a study of blood T cells in healthy people across ages. Findings and limits, study-wide: PBMCs left unsorted prevented a conclusive naive versus antigen-experienced comparison.

Primed by a sample-barcoded 5' primer and a J-beta primer mix, a second PCR proceeded for roughly 7 to 11 cycles. Each cDNA molecule received a tag from a template-switch adaptor that had 12 random nucleotides. All samples gave at least 2.5 million CDR3-containing paired-end reads. TCRdb independently ran MiXCR on the 5' RACE reads; one entry per CDR3 protein. In the table there are about 1.6 million distinct CDR3 sequences, around 35% of which are singletons. Looked up from germline, CDR1 is LGHNA and CDR2 is YNFKEQ. V lost 1 base, J lost 6 bases, and 9 bases lay in between. The CDR3 totals 14 residues. Peripheral blood was drawn, ten milliliters per donor. This clonotype has just a few counts. Its cognate antigen is unknown.

The chain recombines TRBV4-2 with TRBJ1-4, with D possibly matching TRBD1 (6 bases). The sequencing sample was made of blood. The receptor's source is a woman in her twenties or thirties in good health. The CDR3 DNA sequence: TGTGCCAGCAGCCAAGCCCCAGGGGATGAAAAACTGTTTTTT. It encodes CASSQAPGDEKLFF.